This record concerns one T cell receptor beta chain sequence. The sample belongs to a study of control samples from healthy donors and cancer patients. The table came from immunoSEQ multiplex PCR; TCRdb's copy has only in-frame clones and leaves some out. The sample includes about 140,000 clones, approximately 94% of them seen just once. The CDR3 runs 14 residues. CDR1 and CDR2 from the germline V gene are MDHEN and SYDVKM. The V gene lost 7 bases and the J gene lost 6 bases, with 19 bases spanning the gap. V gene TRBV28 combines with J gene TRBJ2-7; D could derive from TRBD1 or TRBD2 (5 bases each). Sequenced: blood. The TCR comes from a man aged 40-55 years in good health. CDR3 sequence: CASTSSGTWGEQYF. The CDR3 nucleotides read TGTGCCAGCACCTCATCGGGGACCTGGGGCGAGCAGTACTTC.